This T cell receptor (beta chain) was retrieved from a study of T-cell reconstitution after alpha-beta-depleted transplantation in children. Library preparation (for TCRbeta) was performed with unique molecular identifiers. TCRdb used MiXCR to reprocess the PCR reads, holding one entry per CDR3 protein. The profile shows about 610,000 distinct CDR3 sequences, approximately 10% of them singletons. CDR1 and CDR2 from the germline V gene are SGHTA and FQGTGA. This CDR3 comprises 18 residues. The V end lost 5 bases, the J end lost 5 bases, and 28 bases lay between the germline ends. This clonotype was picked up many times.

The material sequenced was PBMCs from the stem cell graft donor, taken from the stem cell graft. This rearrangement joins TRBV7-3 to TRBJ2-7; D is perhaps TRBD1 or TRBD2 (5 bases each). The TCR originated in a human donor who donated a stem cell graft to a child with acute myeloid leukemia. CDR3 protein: CASSQGARTGRPFDEQYF. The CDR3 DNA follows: TGTGCCAGCAGCCAAGGGGCACGCACGGGGCGCCCTTTCGACGAGCAGTACTTC.